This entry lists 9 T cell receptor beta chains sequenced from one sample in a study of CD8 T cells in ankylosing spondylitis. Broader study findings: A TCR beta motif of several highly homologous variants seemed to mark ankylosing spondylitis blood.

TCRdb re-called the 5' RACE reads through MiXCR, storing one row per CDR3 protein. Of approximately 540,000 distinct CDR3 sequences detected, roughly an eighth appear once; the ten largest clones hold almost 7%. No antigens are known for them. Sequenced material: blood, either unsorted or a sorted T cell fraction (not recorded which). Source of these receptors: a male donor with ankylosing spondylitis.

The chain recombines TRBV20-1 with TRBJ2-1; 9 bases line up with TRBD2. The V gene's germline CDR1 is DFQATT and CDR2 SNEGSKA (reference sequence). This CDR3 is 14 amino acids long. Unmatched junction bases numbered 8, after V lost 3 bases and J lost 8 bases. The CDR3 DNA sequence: TGCAGTGCTAGTGGTAGCGGGAGTACATATGAGCAGTTCTTC. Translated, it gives CSASGSGSTYEQFF.

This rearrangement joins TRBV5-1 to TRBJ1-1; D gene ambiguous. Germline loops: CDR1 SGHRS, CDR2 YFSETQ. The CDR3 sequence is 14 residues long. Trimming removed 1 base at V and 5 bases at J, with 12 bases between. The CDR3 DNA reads TGCGCCAGCAGCTTGATCGGACGGGATACTGAAGCTTTCTTT. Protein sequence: CASSLIGRDTEAFF.

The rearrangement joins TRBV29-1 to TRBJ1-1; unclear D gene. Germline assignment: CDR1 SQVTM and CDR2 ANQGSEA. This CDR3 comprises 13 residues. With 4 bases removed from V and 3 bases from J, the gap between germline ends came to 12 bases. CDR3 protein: CSVGRTSYTEAFF. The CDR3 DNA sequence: TGCAGCGTTGGTAGGACTTCCTACACTGAAGCTTTCTTT.

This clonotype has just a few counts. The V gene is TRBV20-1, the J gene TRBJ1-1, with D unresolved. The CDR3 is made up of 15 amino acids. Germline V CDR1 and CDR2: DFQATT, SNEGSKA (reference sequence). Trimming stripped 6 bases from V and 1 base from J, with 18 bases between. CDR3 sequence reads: CSATYARHGNTEAFF. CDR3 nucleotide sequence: TGCAGTGCCACCTACGCCCGACACGGGAACACTGAAGCTTTCTTT.

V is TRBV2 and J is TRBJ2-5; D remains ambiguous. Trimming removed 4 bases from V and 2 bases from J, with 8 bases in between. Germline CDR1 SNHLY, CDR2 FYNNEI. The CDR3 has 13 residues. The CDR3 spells CASSGIGQETQYF. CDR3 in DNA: TGTGCCAGCAGTGGGATTGGACAAGAGACCCAGTACTTC.

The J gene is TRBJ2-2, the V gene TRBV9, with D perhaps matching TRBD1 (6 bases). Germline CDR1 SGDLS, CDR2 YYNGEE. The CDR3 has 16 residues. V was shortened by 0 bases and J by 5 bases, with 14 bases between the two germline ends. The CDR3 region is CASSVEVRGKTGELFF. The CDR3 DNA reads TGTGCCAGCAGCGTAGAGGTCAGGGGTAAGACCGGGGAGCTGTTTTTT.

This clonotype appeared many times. The CDR3 region is CASLQSNTGELFF. DNA of the CDR3: TGTGCCAGCCTCCAATCGAACACCGGGGAGCTGTTTTTT. The V gene is TRBV18, the J gene TRBJ2-2, with D unresolved. V dropped 8 bases and J dropped 0 bases, with 7 bases sitting between them. The CDR3 is made up of 13 amino acids. Germline V gives CDR1 KGHSH, CDR2 LQKENI.

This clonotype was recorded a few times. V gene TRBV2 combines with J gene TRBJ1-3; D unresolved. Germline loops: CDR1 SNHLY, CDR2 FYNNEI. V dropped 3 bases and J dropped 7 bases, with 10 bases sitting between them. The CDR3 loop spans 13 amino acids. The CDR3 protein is CASSETSENTIYF. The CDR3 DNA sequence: TGTGCCAGCAGTGAGACCTCAGAGAACACCATATATTTT.

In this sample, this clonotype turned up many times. CDR3 sequence (DNA): TGCAGCTTCCCCAGGGCGGGGTACAATGAGCAGTTCTTC. This codes for CSFPRAGYNEQFF. The chain carries TRBV20-1 and TRBJ2-1; D is perhaps TRBD2 (6 bases). This CDR3 comprises 13 residues. Germline CDR1 and CDR2: DFQATT and SNEGSKA (reference sequence).